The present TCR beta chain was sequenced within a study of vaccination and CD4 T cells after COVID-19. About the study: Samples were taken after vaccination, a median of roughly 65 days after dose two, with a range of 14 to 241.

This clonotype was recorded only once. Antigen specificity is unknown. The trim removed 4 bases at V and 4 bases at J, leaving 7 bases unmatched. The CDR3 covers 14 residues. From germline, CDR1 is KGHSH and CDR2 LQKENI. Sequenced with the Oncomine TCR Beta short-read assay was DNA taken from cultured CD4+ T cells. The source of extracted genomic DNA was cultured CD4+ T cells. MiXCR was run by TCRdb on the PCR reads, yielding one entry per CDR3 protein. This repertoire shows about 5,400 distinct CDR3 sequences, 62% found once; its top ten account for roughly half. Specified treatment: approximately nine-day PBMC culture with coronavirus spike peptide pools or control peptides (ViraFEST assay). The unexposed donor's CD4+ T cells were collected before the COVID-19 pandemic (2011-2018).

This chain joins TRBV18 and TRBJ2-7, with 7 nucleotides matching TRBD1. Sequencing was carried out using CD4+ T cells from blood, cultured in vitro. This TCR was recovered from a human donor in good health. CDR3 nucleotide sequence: TGTGCCAGCTCACGCGGACAGGAGTATTACGAGCAGTACTTC. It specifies CASSRGQEYYEQYF.